Following are 23 T cell receptor beta chains from one sample sequenced in a study of response to subunit inactivated influenza vaccine. TCRdb fed the RT-PCR reads into MiXCR, producing one record per CDR3 protein. The sample holds some 850,000 distinct CDR3 sequences, about a fifth seen once. The input for sequencing was PBMCs from blood, taken roughly 5 days after vaccination. These receptor sequences come from a man aged 45-65 years who received an inactivated influenza vaccine.

This clonotype was counted only a few times. CDR3 amino acids: CASSYRQGRQTQYF. In nucleotides, the CDR3 is TGTGCCAGCAGCTACCGACAGGGGCGTCAGACCCAGTACTTC. The chain couples TRBV7-2 to TRBJ2-5; TRBD1 agrees at 8 bases. The trim removed 4 bases at V and 6 bases at J, leaving 7 bases unmatched. There are 14 residues in the CDR3. The germline gives CDR1 SGHTA, CDR2 FQGNSA.

The chain recombines TRBV10-1 with TRBJ2-3; D gene ambiguous. Germline assignment: CDR1 WNHNN and CDR2 SYGVQD (reference sequence). Trimming took 3 bases from V and 4 from J, leaving 20 bases between them. The CDR3 extends over 17 amino acids. CDR3 nucleotides: TGCGCCAGCAGTGACCCCTCGGGCGCCTCTTTCGCAGATACGCAGTATTTT. As protein: CASSDPSGASFADTQYF.

The sample holds many counts of this clonotype. The chain links TRBV5-1 to TRBJ2-3; D unresolved. The CDR3 extends over 12 amino acids. Germline V lookup: CDR1 SGHRS, CDR2 YFSETQ. Trimming shortened V by 5 bases and J by 5 bases, and 9 bases separated the two germline ends. CDR3 loop: CASRHLGDTQYF. The DNA of the CDR3 is TGCGCCAGCAGACATCTGGGAGATACGCAGTATTTT. The variable domain in full, completed from reference TRBV5-1 and TRBJ2-3, reads KAGVTQTPRYLIKTRGQQVTLSCSPISGHRSVSWYQQTPGQGLQFLFEYFSETQRNKGNFPGRFSGRQFSNSRSEMNVSTLELGDSALYLCASRHLGDTQYFGPGTRLTVL.

This clonotype was counted between two and nine times. This chain joins TRBV29-1 and TRBJ2-2, with TRBD1 matching 10 bases. Trimming at V came to 5 bases and at J to 3 bases, leaving 6 bases not matched to a gene. The CDR3 spans 15 residues. The germline V gene encodes CDR1 SQVTM and CDR2 ANQGSEA. The CDR3, as DNA: TGCAGCGTTAGGGGGGGACAGGGGCACACCGGGGAGCTGTTTTTT. It yields the protein CSVRGGQGHTGELFF.

Remarks on this clonotype: This sequence may be a read error, since a much larger clone differs from it by one base. The chain has TRBV20-1 and TRBJ2-1; D remains ambiguous. V lost 6 bases and J lost 0, with 21 bases in between. This CDR3 comprises 17 residues. Germline V lookup: CDR1 DFQATT, CDR2 SNEGSKA (reference sequence). CDR3 bases: TGCAGTGCCAGCAGTTTCGCGGAACCGAGCTCCTACAATGAGCAGTTCTTC. It translates to CSASSFAEPSSYNEQFF.

The chain couples TRBV7-6 to TRBJ2-7; 9 positions match TRBD1. Trimming cost V 4 bases and J 6 bases; bases outside gene matches: 10. The CDR3 has 15 amino acids. Germline V gives CDR1 SGHVS, CDR2 FNYEAQ. The CDR3 nucleotides read TGTGCCAGCAGCTCCAGGGACAGGGTTTCTGGCGAGCAGTACTTC. Amino acids: CASSSRDRVSGEQYF.

This clonotype was seen more than once but under ten times. Here the CDR3 reads CASSSLRGRELFF. DNA for the CDR3: TGTGCCAGCAGCTCGCTCCGGGGCCGGGAGCTGTTTTTT. The chain joins TRBV11-2 to TRBJ2-2; either TRBD1 or TRBD2 may fit D (5 bases each). In germline, CDR1 is SGHAT, CDR2 FQNNGV. V shed 4 bases and J shed 9 bases, with 12 bases lying between them. The CDR3 runs 13 residues.

This clonotype was counted only a few times. The CDR3 DNA reads TGCAGTGCTAGAGCCGGGGGGAGCAATCAGCCCCAGCATTTT. Amino acid sequence: CSARAGGSNQPQHF. V is TRBV20-1 and J is TRBJ1-5; maybe TRBD1 (5 bases). The ends were cut back, 1 base at V and 1 base at J, with 8 bases in the middle. This CDR3 has 14 residues. In germline, CDR1 is DFQATT, CDR2 SNEGSKA (reference sequence).

The chain employs TRBV29-1 and TRBJ1-2, with D perhaps matching TRBD1 (5 bases). The ends were cut back, 6 bases at V and 0 bases at J, with 14 bases in the middle. The CDR3 runs 14 residues. In germline, CDR1 is SQVTM, CDR2 ANQGSEA. CDR3 region: CSVDWGSSNYGYTF. The CDR3 DNA follows: TGCAGCGTGGATTGGGGGTCCTCTAACTATGGCTACACCTTC.

This clonotype turned up a few times. The chain carries TRBV10-3 and TRBJ1-6, with TRBD1 as a possible D gene (5 bases). The ends were cut back, 6 bases at V and 7 bases at J, with 13 bases in the middle. The length of the CDR3 is 14 residues. The germline V gene has CDR1 ENHRY and CDR2 SYGVKD. The CDR3 DNA follows: TGTGCCATCAGCTCCGGGACGGGCAATTCACCCCTCCACTTT. It translates to CAISSGTGNSPLHF.

This clonotype was seen more than once but under ten times. V and J are TRBV20-1 and TRBJ1-1, with D perhaps matching TRBD1 (5 bases). Germline values: CDR1 DFQATT, CDR2 SNEGSKA (reference sequence). The CDR3 length is 13 residues. The CDR3 loop is CSAAQGVNTEAFF. Here the CDR3 DNA reads TGCAGCGCCGCACAAGGGGTGAACACTGAAGCTTTCTTT.

This clonotype was counted only a few times. The V gene is TRBV4-3, the J gene TRBJ2-1; TRBD2 aligns across 11 bases. This CDR3 region has 16 residues. V was clipped by 2 bases and J by 5 bases; unmatched bases: 5. In germline, CDR1 is LGHNA, CDR2 YSLEER. The CDR3 loop is CASSQRSGRDDNEQFF. The CDR3 nucleotides are TGCGCCAGCAGCCAACGTAGCGGGAGGGACGACAATGAGCAGTTCTTC.

The chain is built from TRBV4-3 and TRBJ2-4; a possible D gene is TRBD1 (6 bases). V gave up 0 bases and J gave up 9 bases, with 12 bases separating them. Germline V lookup: CDR1 LGHNA, CDR2 YSLEER. This CDR3 is built from 14 residues. This CDR3 is CASSQEPTGSIQYF. Written as DNA, the CDR3 is TGCGCCAGCAGCCAAGAACCTACAGGGAGCATTCAGTACTTC.

This clonotype was detected a few times. V and J are TRBV24-1 and TRBJ2-5; no firm D call. The CDR3 consists of 15 residues. Germline V gene lookup returns CDR1 KGHDR and CDR2 SFDVKD. Between the trimmed V and J ends, which lost 0 bases and 4 bases, there was a span of 11 bases. The CDR3 here is CATSDLGTDIETQYF. In nucleotides, the CDR3 is TGTGCCACCAGTGATTTGGGCACGGATATAGAGACCCAGTACTTC.

V usage is TRBV5-1 and J usage is TRBJ2-7; perhaps TRBD1 as D (5 bases). V was shortened by 4 bases and J by 2 bases, with 13 bases between the two germline ends. The CDR3 totals 14 residues. Germline CDR1 is SGHRS and CDR2 is YFSETQ. The CDR3 coding sequence is TGCGCCAGCAGCCCGGTCGGACACCCCTACGAGCAGTACTTC. Amino acids: CASSPVGHPYEQYF.

CDR3 coding DNA: TGTGCCAGCTGCCTTTCCGGGACTAGCGCTCCCTACGAGCAGTACTTC. This translates into CASCLSGTSAPYEQYF. The rearrangement uses TRBV6-2 or TRBV6-3 and TRBJ2-7; TRBD2 matches 10 bases. Germline V gene lookup returns CDR1 MNHEY and CDR2 SVGEGT. This CDR3 contains 16 residues. J was trimmed by 2 bases and V by 8 bases; bases with no gene match: 12.

The V call is TRBV24-1, the J call TRBJ2-3, with D maybe TRBD2 (5 bases). Trimming cost V 5 bases and J 2 bases, with 10 bases left between them. The CDR3 contains 14 residues. CDR1 is KGHDR and CDR2 is SFDVKD in the germline V gene. The CDR3 nucleotides read TGTGCCACCAGTGCGGGGAGCTTCACAGATACGCAGTATTTT. It yields the protein CATSAGSFTDTQYF.

The V and J genes are TRBV12-3 or TRBV12-4 and TRBJ1-2; D possibly corresponds to TRBD1 (5 bases). There are 14 residues in the CDR3. Trimming cost V 0 bases and J 4 bases, with 9 bases left between them. CDR3 coding DNA: TGTGCCAGCAGTTTAGCTTCAGGGACCTATGGCTACACCTTC. Protein product: CASSLASGTYGYTF.

This clonotype was counted only a few times. The chain carries TRBV5-6 and TRBJ2-7, with 9 bases identical to TRBD2. Germline CDR1 is SGHDT and CDR2 is YYEEEE. The ends lost 6 bases at V and 2 bases at J; junction bases unmatched: 24. CDR3 length equals 20 residues. Here the CDR3 DNA reads TGTGCCAGCACCCTGTGGGATCTTAGCGGGGGACCCGGGTCCACCTACGAGCAGTACTTC. Its translation is CASTLWDLSGGPGSTYEQYF. Looking up the rest from reference TRBV5-6 and TRBJ2-7 gives the full variable domain: DAGVTQSPTHLIKTRGQQVTLRCSPKSGHDTVSWYQQALGQGPQFIFQYYEEEERQRGNFPDRFSGHQFPNYSSELNVNALLLGDSALYLCASTLWDLSGGPGSTYEQYFGPGTRLTVT.

The V call is TRBV9, the J call TRBJ1-1; 11 nucleotides align to TRBD1. The V and J ends lost 6 bases and 3 bases, in that order; junction bases with no gene match: 7. Germline CDR1 SGDLS, CDR2 YYNGEE. The CDR3 is made up of 15 amino acids. DNA for the CDR3: TGTGCCAGCAACGGACAGGGGGCCCCTGACACTGAAGCTTTCTTT. It translates to CASNGQGAPDTEAFF.

The chain couples TRBV7-9 to TRBJ2-2, with D perhaps matching TRBD1 (6 bases). The CDR3 is made up of 15 amino acids. Germline CDR1 and CDR2: SEHNR and FQNEAQ (reference sequence). V lost 3 bases, J lost 5 bases, and 13 bases lay in between. The CDR3 is CASSFSTGSTGELFF. The CDR3 DNA sequence: TGTGCCAGCAGCTTCTCGACAGGTAGTACCGGGGAGCTGTTTTTT.

The table lists this clonotype with many counts. The chain carries TRBV5-5 and TRBJ2-7; 12 positions match TRBD1. The CDR3 runs to 14 residues. Per the germline V gene, CDR1 is SGHKS and CDR2 is YYEKEE (reference sequence). Germline trimming cut 4 bases from V and 2 bases from J; bases unmatched to any gene: 1. CDR3: CASSGTGGAYEQYF. The CDR3, as DNA: TGTGCCAGCAGCGGGACAGGGGGCGCCTACGAGCAGTACTTC. The whole variable domain, filled in from reference TRBV5-5 and TRBJ2-7, reads DAGVTQSPTHLIKTRGQQVTLRCSPISGHKSVSWYQQVLGQGPQFIFQYYEKEERGRGNFPDRFSARQFPNYSSELNVNALLLGDSALYLCASSGTGGAYEQYFGPGTRLTVT.

The V gene is TRBV4-3, the J gene TRBJ1-4, with TRBD1 matching 7 bases. After removal of 0 bases from V and 5 bases from J, the junction contained 3 bases not matched to a gene. Germline V lookup: CDR1 LGHNA, CDR2 YSLEER. CDR3 length equals 15 residues. CDR3 sequence (DNA): TGCGCCAGCAGCCAAGAACCAGGGGGAAATGAAAAACTGTTTTTT. Amino acids: CASSQEPGGNEKLFF.